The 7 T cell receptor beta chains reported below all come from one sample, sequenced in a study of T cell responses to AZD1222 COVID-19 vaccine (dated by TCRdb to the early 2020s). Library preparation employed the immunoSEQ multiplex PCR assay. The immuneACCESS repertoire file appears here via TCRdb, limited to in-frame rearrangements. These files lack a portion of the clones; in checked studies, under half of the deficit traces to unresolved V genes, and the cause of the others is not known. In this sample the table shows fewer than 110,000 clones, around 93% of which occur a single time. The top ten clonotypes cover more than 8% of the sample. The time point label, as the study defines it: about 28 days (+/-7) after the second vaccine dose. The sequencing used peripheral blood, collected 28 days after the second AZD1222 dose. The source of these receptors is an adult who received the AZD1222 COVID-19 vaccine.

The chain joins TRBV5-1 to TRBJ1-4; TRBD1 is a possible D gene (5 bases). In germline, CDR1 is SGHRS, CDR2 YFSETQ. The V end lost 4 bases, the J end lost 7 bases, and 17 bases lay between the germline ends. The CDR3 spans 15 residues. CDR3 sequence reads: CASSPGPGMGEKLFF. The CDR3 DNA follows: TGCGCCAGCAGCCCCGGCCCAGGGATGGGTGAAAAACTGTTTTTT.

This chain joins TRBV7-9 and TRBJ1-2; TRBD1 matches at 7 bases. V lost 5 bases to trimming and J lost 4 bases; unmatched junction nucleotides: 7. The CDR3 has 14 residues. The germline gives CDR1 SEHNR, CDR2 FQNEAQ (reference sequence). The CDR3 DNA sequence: TGTGCCAGCAGCCGACCGACAGGGACCTATGGCTACACCTTC. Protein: CASSRPTGTYGYTF.

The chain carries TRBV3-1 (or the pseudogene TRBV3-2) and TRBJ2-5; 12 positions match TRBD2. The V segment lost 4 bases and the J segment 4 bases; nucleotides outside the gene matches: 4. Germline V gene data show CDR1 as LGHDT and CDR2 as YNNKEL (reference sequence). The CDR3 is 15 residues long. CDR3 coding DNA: TGTGCCAGCAGCCGCCCGGGACTAGCGGGAGAGACCCAGTACTTC. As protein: CASSRPGLAGETQYF.

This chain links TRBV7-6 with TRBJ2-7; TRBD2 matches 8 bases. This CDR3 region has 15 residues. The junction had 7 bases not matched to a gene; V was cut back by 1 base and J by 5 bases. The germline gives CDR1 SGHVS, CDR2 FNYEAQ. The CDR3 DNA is TGTGCCAGCAGCTTAGGAGCGGGAGATTGGAACGAGCAGTACTTC. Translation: CASSLGAGDWNEQYF.

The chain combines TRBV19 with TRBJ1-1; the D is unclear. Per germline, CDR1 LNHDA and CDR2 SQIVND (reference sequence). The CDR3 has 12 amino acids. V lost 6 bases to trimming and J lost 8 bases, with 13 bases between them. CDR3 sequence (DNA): TGTGCCAGTAGGGGCTCGGGAGTAGAAGCTTTCTTT. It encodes CASRGSGVEAFF.

Here the CDR3 reads CASSQSSQGKQYF. The CDR3 DNA reads TGTGCCAGCAGCCAATCGAGTCAGGGCAAGCAGTACTTC. V and J are TRBV16 and TRBJ2-7; possible D gene TRBD1, 5 bases. V gave up 0 bases and J gave up 8 bases, with 11 bases separating them. CDR1 KGHSY and CDR2 FQNENV come from the germline V gene. The CDR3 extends over 13 amino acids.

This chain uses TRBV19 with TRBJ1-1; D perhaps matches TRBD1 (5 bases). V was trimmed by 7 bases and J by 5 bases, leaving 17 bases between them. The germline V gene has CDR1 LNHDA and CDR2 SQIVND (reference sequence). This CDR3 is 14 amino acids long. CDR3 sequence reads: CASIPRGGGTEAFF. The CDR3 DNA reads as TGTGCCAGTATCCCCCGGGGGGGAGGGACTGAAGCTTTCTTT. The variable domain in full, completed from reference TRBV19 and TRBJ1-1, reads DGGITQSPKYLFRKEGQNVTLSCEQNLNHDAMYWYRQDPGQGLRLIYYSQIVNDFQKGDIAEGYSVSREKKESFPLTVTSAQKNPTAFYLCASIPRGGGTEAFFGQGTRLTVV.